These T cell receptor beta chains were read from a single sample in a study of blood T cell repertoires in COVID-19. The data were produced by immunoSEQ multiplex PCR, yet TCRdb's version contains in-frame clones alone and is incomplete. Found here are about 170,000 clones, more than 65% of them singletons; the top ten hold roughly 3%. Specimen: peripheral blood. The receptors come from a human donor with acute or convalescent COVID-19. The donor label of this sample is uncertain. CDR3s include the opening cysteine and the closing phenylalanine or tryptophan. The D gene is left open where the match is weak. The listing skips clone size in some rows; elsewhere it reads once, few, many or a size class.

j_call v_call clone_size d_call cdr3_nt cdr3_aa
TRBJ1-6 TRBV19 . TRBD1 TGTGCCAGTAGGACCATCAGGGGGAGCTCCTATAATTCACCCCTCCACTTT CASRTIRGSSYNSPLHF
TRBJ2-1 TRBV7-2 . . TGTGCCAGCAGCTCAACCCTGGGCCCGTCCTACAATGAGCAGTTCTTC CASSSTLGPSYNEQFF
TRBJ1-1 TRBV29-1 few TRBD1 TGCAGCGCTGGAGGGGGACAGGGGGCGAACACTGAAGCTTTCTTT CSAGGGQGANTEAFF
TRBJ2-5 TRBV3-1/TRBV3-2 . TRBD1 TGTGCCAGCAGCCAAGTTAAGGGACAGAAAGAGACCCAGTACTTC CASSQVKGQKETQYF
TRBJ2-7 TRBV9 . . TGTGCCAGCAGCGTAGAGGCGGGGAGCTCCTACGAGCAGTACTTC CASSVEAGSSYEQYF
TRBJ1-6 TRBV7-2 few TRBD1 TGTGCCGGAACGACAGGGCCTAATTCACCCCTCCACTTT CAGTTGPNSPLHF
TRBJ1-5 TRBV15 . . TGTGCCACCAGCAGAGATGGGGGGGGTAGGAGCAATCAGCCCCAGCATTTT CATSRDGGGRSNQPQHF
TRBJ2-5 TRBV5-1 . TRBD2 TGCGCCAGCAGGGCGGGACTACTCTCCACTGAGACCCAGTACTTC CASRAGLLSTETQYF
TRBJ2-2 TRBV4-2 . TRBD2 TGTGCCAGCAGCCGGGTCGCTAGCGGGGGGGCCCCCGGGGAGCTGTTTTTT CASSRVASGGAPGELFF
TRBJ2-2 TRBV18 . . TGTGCCAGCTCCCGGACTGAGCAACTGAACACCGGGGAGCTGTTTTTT CASSRTEQLNTGELFF
TRBJ2-2 TRBV7-3 few TRBD1 TGTGCCAGCAGCTTGGGCCAGGGGGCGGTCGGGGAGCTGTTTTTT CASSLGQGAVGELFF
TRBJ1-5 TRBV18 . TRBD1 TGTGCCAGCTCACTTGGACAGGCAGATAGCAATCAGCCCCAGCATTTT CASSLGQADSNQPQHF
TRBJ2-7 TRBV5-5 once . TGTGCCAGCAGCTTGGACCCGGGACTTTTGGCCGAGCAGTACTTC CASSLDPGLLAEQYF
TRBJ1-3 TRBV10-3 . . TGTGCCATCTCAACAGGGAACGGAAACACCATATATTTT CAISTGNGNTIYF
TRBJ1-1 TRBV19 . TRBD1 TGTGCCAGTAGTATGGGGCGGGACAGGGGAGGAGCTTTCTTT CASSMGRDRGGAFF
TRBJ2-5 TRBV10-3 . . TGTGCCATCAGTGACTCAGGGAAGGGTCAAGAGACCCAGTACTTC CAISDSGKGQETQYF